This TCR beta chain was sequenced for a study of early T cells in non-severe SARS-CoV-2 infection. Study context: From unsorted whole blood, bulk RNA was sequenced, and the chains remained unpaired. General observations from the study: VDJdb matching skewed toward anti-spike CD8 responses, missing private and CD4 specificities.

Attachment of unique molecular identifiers was made to individual cDNA molecules. MiXCR, run by TCRdb on the 5' RACE reads, gives a single entry per CDR3 protein. Of 86,000 or so distinct CDR3 sequences in the sample, less than 8% were seen once. The CDR3 spans 17 residues. Germline V gene data show CDR1 as KGHSH and CDR2 as LQKENI. V trimming: 0 bases; J trimming: 0 bases; junction bases outside the gene matches: 5. This clonotype came up a few times. The antigen remains unidentified. The chain combines TRBV18 with TRBJ2-3; 8 nucleotides agree with TRBD2. This sequence was found in an adult who was a healthcare worker with PCR-confirmed SARS-CoV-2 infection or an uninfected control (not recorded which). Material for sequencing was whole blood. The CDR3 nucleotides read TGTGCCAGCTCACCACCGAGGACTAGCCCTAGCACAGATACGCAGTATTTT. Its protein is CASSPPRTSPSTDTQYF.